These 24 T cell receptor beta chains share one sample of origin, sequenced in a study of Ad26.COV2.S vaccination and SARS-CoV-2 variants listed by TCRdb under 2021. The treatment or condition label, read with the paper, signifies: about 20 received Ad26.COV2.S at low or high dose, single or two shots; five or six received placebo; per-sample allocation not given. Repertoires of vaccine and placebo recipients were sequenced from samples taken on day 63 after the first injection. Receptor libraries were prepared by the immunoSEQ multiplex PCR assay. The source is immuneACCESS, and TCRdb retained only in-frame sequences with V and J called. Part of the clones is not carried over; for the studies checked, unresolved V genes explain less than half of this, and the remainder is unexplained. This sample gives around 350,000 clones in total; 70% to 90% of them show up just once. Roughly 3.1% of the sample lies in the top ten.

The starting material was peripheral blood, obtained in a trial of Ad26.COV2.S vaccine versus placebo. The receptors here all came from a person aged 18 to 65 who received the Ad26.COV2.S COVID-19 vaccine or a placebo.

In this sample, this clone turned up once. The rearrangement joins TRBV24-1 to TRBJ2-2, with 7 positions matching TRBD1. Germline CDR1 and CDR2: KGHDR and SFDVKD. CDR3 size: 16 residues. The trim removed 4 bases at V and 4 bases at J, leaving 8 bases unmatched. CDR3 nucleotide sequence: TGTGCCACCAGTGAATCTAGACAGGGAATCACCGGGGAGCTGTTTTTT. Protein sequence: CATSESRQGITGELFF.

The chain is built from TRBV7-9 and TRBJ1-6; the D gene is possibly TRBD1 (6 bases). The V end was cut by 1 base, the J end by 3 bases, with 13 bases between. This CDR3 region has 17 residues. CDR1 and CDR2 from the germline V gene are SEHNR and FQNEAQ (reference sequence). Here the CDR3 DNA reads TGTGCCAGCAGCTTAGAATGGGGGGGCGGCTATAATTCACCCCTCCACTTT. It specifies CASSLEWGGGYNSPLHF.

The chain uses TRBV6-2 or TRBV6-3 and TRBJ2-1, with TRBD2 identical over 7 bases. The V and J ends lost 6 bases and 1 base, in that order; junction bases with no gene match: 9. Germline values: CDR1 MNHEY, CDR2 SVGEGT. The CDR3 has 16 amino acids. In DNA, the CDR3 is TGTGCCAGCAGCCCCCGGCTAGCGGAATCCTACAATGAGCAGTTCTTC. This encodes CASSPRLAESYNEQFF.

This clone was counted ten times or more. The genes are TRBV10-3 and TRBJ1-6, with D hard to call. CDR1 is ENHRY and CDR2 is SYGVKD in the germline V gene. The V end lost 10 bases, the J end lost 6 bases, and 13 bases lay between the germline ends. This CDR3 region has 13 residues. The CDR3 bases are TGTGCCACGACTTTGCGCATTAATTCACCCCTCCACTTT. This encodes CATTLRINSPLHF.

This clone was found a few times. The V gene is TRBV19, the J gene TRBJ2-2; 9 positions match TRBD1. V gave up 6 bases and J gave up 6 bases; unmatched junction bases: 5. Per the germline V gene, CDR1 is LNHDA and CDR2 is SQIVND (reference sequence). The CDR3 contains 14 residues. The CDR3 sequence is CASRNRGLAGELFF. CDR3 DNA: TGTGCCAGTAGAAACAGGGGGCTCGCCGGGGAGCTGTTTTTT.

This clone showed up just once. The DNA for the CDR3 is TGTGCCACCAGTGATCAATCCCCGGGGGGCGGCAATCAGCCCCAGCATTTT. It yields the protein CATSDQSPGGGNQPQHF. The chain links TRBV24-1 to TRBJ1-5, with D possibly matching TRBD1 (6 bases). The CDR3 consists of 17 residues. Trimming took off 3 bases at V and 2 bases at J, with 16 bases between the two ends. CDR1 is KGHDR, CDR2 SFDVKD, per germline.

The rearrangement uses TRBV4-2 and TRBJ1-2; 10 bases fit TRBD1. J gave up 4 bases and V 3 bases, and 14 bases lay outside the gene matches. Germline V gene data show CDR1 as LGHNA and CDR2 as YNFKEQ. This CDR3 region has 18 residues. CDR3 bases: TGTGCCAGCAGCCACCGCCTCATCCGGACAGGGGGAAGCTATGGCTACACCTTC. This gives the protein CASSHRLIRTGGSYGYTF.

This clone has only one observation. This chain joins TRBV4-3 and TRBJ2-7; D gene ambiguous. Germline V gives CDR1 LGHNA, CDR2 YSLEER. The CDR3 is 13 residues long. The ends were cut back, 0 bases at V and 7 bases at J, with 10 bases in the middle. CDR3 DNA sequence: TGCGCCAGCAGCCAAGAGGCCGTTGGGGAGCAGTACTTC. Translation: CASSQEAVGEQYF.

The chain recombines TRBV6-2 or TRBV6-3 with TRBJ2-1, with TRBD2 as a possible D gene (6 bases). The CDR3 spans 15 residues. The germline CDR1 and CDR2 sequences are MNHEY and SVGEGT. The ends were cut back, 6 bases at V and 8 bases at J, with 20 bases in the middle. The CDR3 protein is CASSSSGLYRDEQFF. In DNA form, the CDR3 reads TGTGCCAGCAGCTCGTCGGGACTCTATAGGGATGAGCAGTTCTTC.

The chain uses TRBV4-1 and TRBJ2-5; D assignment may be TRBD1 or TRBD2 (6 bases each). The CDR3 consists of 16 residues. Germline-derived CDR1 and CDR2 are MGHRA and YSYEKL. V lost 0 bases, J lost 5 bases, and 16 bases lay in between. The CDR3: CASSQESGAFRETQYF. Here the CDR3 DNA reads TGCGCCAGCAGCCAAGAGTCGGGGGCGTTTCGGGAGACCCAGTACTTC.

The rearrangement joins TRBV25-1 to TRBJ2-2; 10 bases line up with TRBD1. The CDR3 loop spans 14 amino acids. The V segment lost 6 bases and the J segment 4 bases; nucleotides outside the gene matches: 2. CDR1 and CDR2 (germline): MGHDK, SYGVNS. CDR3 DNA sequence: TGTGCCAGCAGGGACAGGGGGAGCACCGGGGAGCTGTTTTTT. Translation gives CASRDRGSTGELFF.

This chain uses TRBV19 with TRBJ1-2; TRBD1 matches 7 bases. CDR1 and CDR2 (germline): LNHDA, SQIVND (reference sequence). CDR3 length: 15 amino acids. V was pared by 7 bases and J by 2 bases, with 10 bases of the junction left unmatched. This CDR3 is CASKFRGNFNYGYTF. The CDR3 DNA follows: TGTGCCAGTAAGTTCAGGGGGAATTTCAACTATGGCTACACCTTC.

The chain employs TRBV6-4 and TRBJ2-5; D uncertain. V was shortened by 5 bases and J by 1 base, with 8 bases between the two germline ends. This CDR3 has 13 amino acids. CDR1 is MRHNA and CDR2 is SNTAGT in the germline V gene. The CDR3 DNA follows: TGTGCCAGCAGTCCCCAGACCCAAGAGACCCAGTACTTC. Its protein is CASSPQTQETQYF.

The CDR3: CASRSPGRNYGYTF. In DNA, the CDR3 is TGTGCCAGCAGATCCCCGGGGCGGAATTATGGCTACACCTTC. The chain is built from TRBV2 and TRBJ1-2; tentative D call: TRBD1 (5 bases). The V gene lost 6 bases and the J gene lost 5 bases, with 16 bases spanning the gap. The V gene's germline CDR1 is SNHLY and CDR2 FYNNEI. The CDR3 loop spans 14 amino acids.

V gene TRBV7-9 combines with J gene TRBJ2-7; 10 nucleotides match TRBD2. The germline CDR1 and CDR2 sequences are SEHNR and FQNEAQ (reference sequence). The V gene end was trimmed by 2 bases and the J gene end by 6 bases; junction bases not matched to a gene: 7. CDR3 size: 15 residues. CDR3 sequence: CASSLSSSGSIEQYF. The CDR3 bases are TGTGCCAGCAGCTTATCGTCTAGCGGGAGTATCGAGCAGTACTTC.

The chain has TRBV7-2 and TRBJ2-7; TRBD2 agrees at 9 bases. The CDR3 length is 14 residues. V shed 9 bases and J 7 bases; nucleotides not matched to a gene: 13. Germline CDR1 reads SGHTA; CDR2 reads FQGNSA. The CDR3 loop is CASQRASGIWEQYF. The CDR3 DNA reads TGTGCCAGTCAGAGGGCTAGCGGGATCTGGGAGCAGTACTTC.

The rearrangement uses TRBV27 and TRBJ2-4, with D possibly being TRBD2 (6 bases). V was shortened by 0 bases and J by 14 bases, with 14 bases between the two germline ends. CDR3 length: 13 residues. CDR1 is MNHEY, CDR2 SMNVEV, per germline (reference sequence). The CDR3 spells CASSLSAGPPKYF. The CDR3, as DNA: TGTGCCAGCAGTTTATCAGCGGGCCCCCCCAAGTACTTC.

The rearrangement links TRBV7-9 to TRBJ2-5, with TRBD2 matching over 13 bases. This CDR3 is built from 15 residues. V shed 3 bases, J shed 2 bases, and the junction held 0 bases outside the gene matches. Germline V gene lookup returns CDR1 SEHNR and CDR2 FQNEAQ (reference sequence). The CDR3 region has the DNA TGTGCCAGCAGCTTGGGACTAGCGGGACAAGAGACCCAGTACTTC. Residues: CASSLGLAGQETQYF.

This clone was observed a few times. The V call is TRBV2, the J call TRBJ2-7; the D is unclear. Trimming removed 7 bases from V and 1 base from J, with 11 bases in between. The germline CDR1 and CDR2 sequences are SNHLY and FYNNEI. The length of the CDR3 is 13 residues. The CDR3 region is CASTQGSSYEQYF. CDR3 bases: TGTGCCAGCACCCAAGGGTCTTCCTACGAGCAGTACTTC.

The V call is TRBV6-1, the J call TRBJ2-3; 7 bases map to TRBD1. This CDR3 comprises 16 residues. The germline V gene has CDR1 MNHNS and CDR2 SASEGT. V was clipped by 3 bases and J by 0 bases; unmatched bases: 6. CDR3 nucleotide sequence: TGTGCCAGCAGTGATCGACAGGGAAGTAGCACAGATACGCAGTATTTT. Translated, it gives CASSDRQGSSTDTQYF.

V gene TRBV5-6 combines with J gene TRBJ2-7, with D uncertain. The CDR3 contains 16 residues. V shed 2 bases and J shed 10 bases, with 25 bases lying between them. Germline V gene data show CDR1 as SGHDT and CDR2 as YYEEEE. The CDR3 sequence: CASSFAPDHPVNPQYF. CDR3 DNA: TGTGCCAGCAGCTTCGCACCGGACCACCCGGTAAACCCCCAGTACTTC.

The V call is TRBV19, the J call TRBJ1-1; TRBD1 agrees at 9 bases. Germline CDR1 and CDR2: LNHDA and SQIVND (reference sequence). V gave up 0 bases and J gave up 5 bases; unmatched junction bases: 7. This CDR3 has 16 amino acids. In DNA form, the CDR3 reads TGTGCCAGTAGTATAGATACAGGGGGCGCAGGGACTGAAGCTTTCTTT. Amino acids: CASSIDTGGAGTEAFF.

The chain joins TRBV4-3 to TRBJ2-5; 8 bases are shared with TRBD1. The germline gives CDR1 LGHNA, CDR2 YSLEER. V dropped 1 base and J dropped 4; count of bases not matched to a gene: 5. CDR3 length equals 15 residues. DNA of the CDR3: TGCGCCAGCAGCCAAGGACAGGGGTTGGTAGAGACCCAGTACTTC. Translation: CASSQGQGLVETQYF.

This clone was seen ten or more times. The chain links TRBV5-4 to TRBJ2-3; 11 bases match TRBD2. The junction had 6 bases not matched to a gene; V was cut back by 4 bases and J by 2 bases. In germline, CDR1 is SGHNT, CDR2 YYREEE (reference sequence). This CDR3 is built from 16 residues. CDR3 DNA: TGTGCCAGCAGCGAAAGACTAGCGGGAATCACAGATACGCAGTATTTT. It specifies CASSERLAGITDTQYF.